Listed here are 15 T cell receptor beta chains from one sample, sequenced in a study of cytomegalovirus exposure and HLA in healthy donors (dated 2017 in TCRdb). Library preparation used the immunoSEQ multiplex PCR assay. A mixture of 60 forward primers for TCR Vbeta segments and 13 reverse primers for TCR Jbeta segments was used in the multiplex PCR. Imported from immuneACCESS, the table was reduced by TCRdb to in-frame sequences with V and J called. These copies leave out some clones; in studies compared against another copy, an unresolved V gene accounts for under half, and the cause of the remainder is not known. The sample table shows 90,000 to 120,000 clones, and 79% are seen once. The ten largest clones add up to under 5% of the sample. The sequenced material came from PBMCs. Receptor source: a female donor in good health and CMV-seropositive.

The chain couples TRBV27 to TRBJ2-2; D is undetermined. CDR1 MNHEY and CDR2 SMNVEV come from the germline V gene (reference sequence). The CDR3 contains 12 residues. Deletions cut 6 bases from V and 5 bases from J, with 7 bases between. DNA for the CDR3: TGTGCCAGCAGGAGGAGTACCGGGGAGCTGTTTTTT. Translating it yields CASRRSTGELFF.

The chain employs TRBV15 and TRBJ2-6, with D unclear. Looked up from germline, CDR1 is LNHNV and CDR2 is YYDKDF (reference sequence). CDR3 length: 18 amino acids. With 0 bases removed from V and 0 bases from J, the gap between germline ends came to 12 bases. DNA for the CDR3: TGTGCCACCAGCAGAGATCTCGGTCAGGCCTCTGGGGCCAACGTCCTGACTTTC. This sequence encodes CATSRDLGQASGANVLTF.

V is TRBV19 and J is TRBJ2-1; 12 bases map to TRBD2. The CDR3 consists of 17 residues. Germline values: CDR1 LNHDA, CDR2 SQIVND (reference sequence). The junction had 10 bases not matched to a gene; V was cut back by 6 bases and J by 4 bases. CDR3 residues: CASSPRLAGVSYNEQFF. The CDR3 nucleotides are TGTGCCAGTAGCCCAAGACTAGCGGGAGTCAGTTACAATGAGCAGTTCTTC.

This chain joins TRBV5-1 and TRBJ1-2; a possible D gene is TRBD1 (6 bases). CDR1 and CDR2 from the germline V gene are SGHRS and YFSETQ. This CDR3 spans 14 amino acids. Deletions cut 5 bases from V and 4 bases from J, with 15 bases between. The CDR3 sequence: CASRLEDRGYGYTF. In DNA form, the CDR3 reads TGCGCCAGCAGACTCGAGGACAGAGGCTATGGCTACACCTTC.

V is TRBV6-4 and J is TRBJ1-3; perhaps TRBD1 as D (5 bases). Germline V lookup: CDR1 MRHNA, CDR2 SNTAGT. The V and J ends lost 6 bases and 0 bases respectively, with 12 bases between them. The CDR3 spans 15 residues. DNA for the CDR3: TGTGCCAGCAGAGCGACAGACGACTCTGGAAACACCATATATTTT. This codes for CASRATDDSGNTIYF.

The V call is TRBV14, the J call TRBJ2-7; 10 bases map to TRBD1. Germline trimming cut 6 bases from V and 4 bases from J; bases unmatched to any gene: 9. This CDR3 has 15 amino acids. The germline V gene has CDR1 SGHDN and CDR2 FVKESK. CDR3 coding DNA: TGTGCCAGCAGTACAATCGGACAGGGGGGGTACGAGCAGTACTTC. Protein product: CASSTIGQGGYEQYF.

V gene TRBV7-2 combines with J gene TRBJ2-5; 9 bases fit TRBD1. The assigned J gene may be wrong: the sequence end matches TRBJ2-7 better. This CDR3 is 14 amino acids long. Germline CDR1 is SGHTA and CDR2 is FQGNSA. CDR3 region: CASSLRTGADEQYF. The CDR3 nucleotides are TGTGCCAGCAGCCTCCGGACAGGGGCGGACGAGCAGTACTTC.

The chain uses TRBV5-1 and TRBJ1-2; 7 bases fit TRBD1. Germline CDR1 SGHRS, CDR2 YFSETQ. Germline trimming cut 3 bases from V and 3 bases from J; bases unmatched to any gene: 11. This CDR3 contains 16 residues. CDR3 nucleotide sequence: TGCGCCAGCAGCTCGAAGACAGGGTGGGGGGACTATGGCTACACCTTC. This encodes CASSSKTGWGDYGYTF.

This rearrangement joins TRBV4-3 to TRBJ2-2; a weak D match, TRBD2 (6 bases). Deletions cut 0 bases from V and 6 bases from J, with 11 bases between. Germline lookup yields CDR1 LGHNA and CDR2 YSLEER. This CDR3 region has 15 residues. CDR3 sequence (DNA): TGCGCCAGCAGCCAAGATTGGGGGGTAGCCGGGGAGCTGTTTTTT. It codes for CASSQDWGVAGELFF.

This chain links TRBV18 with TRBJ2-7; 8 nucleotides agree with TRBD2. This CDR3 spans 16 amino acids. Unmatched junction bases numbered 11, after V lost 3 bases and J lost 4 bases. Germline V gene lookup returns CDR1 KGHSH and CDR2 LQKENI. The CDR3 spells CASSPPETGGGYEQYF. CDR3 bases: TGTGCCAGCTCACCTCCAGAGACGGGAGGGGGTTACGAGCAGTACTTC.

The rearrangement joins TRBV6-1 to TRBJ1-4; TRBD1 might be the D (5 bases). Germline lookup yields CDR1 MNHNS and CDR2 SASEGT. V gave up 4 bases and J gave up 8 bases, with 14 bases separating them. The CDR3 runs 14 residues. CDR3 bases: TGTGCCAGCAGTGCCACCTTGGAGGGGGAAAAACTGTTTTTT. The encoded protein is CASSATLEGEKLFF.

V is TRBV18 and J is TRBJ2-1; 9 bases fit TRBD1. There are 14 residues in the CDR3. With 6 bases clipped from V and 0 bases from J, the junction kept 0 bases outside the gene matches. Per germline, CDR1 KGHSH and CDR2 LQKENI. The CDR3 reads CASSTGGSYNEQFF. The DNA for the CDR3 is TGTGCCAGCTCGACAGGGGGCTCCTACAATGAGCAGTTCTTC.

The chain combines TRBV18 with TRBJ1-1; TRBD1 is a possible D gene (5 bases). CDR1 and CDR2 from the germline V gene are KGHSH and LQKENI. The CDR3 has 12 residues. V shed 5 bases and J shed 8 bases, with 12 bases lying between them. The CDR3 loop is CASSTIQVEAFF. CDR3 coding DNA: TGTGCCAGCTCAACCATACAGGTGGAAGCTTTCTTT.

With respect to this clone: Germline and junction disagree at one end, which may indicate a read error. The chain recombines TRBV7-9 with TRBJ2-2; D remains unclear. CDR1 SEHNR and CDR2 FQNEAQ come from the germline V gene (reference sequence). The CDR3 runs 16 residues. The CDR3 region is CSSSPPVAANTGELFF. DNA for the CDR3: TGTTCCAGCAGCCCCCCCGTAGCAGCGAACACCGGGGAGCTGTTTTTT.

On this clone itself: At one boundary the junction diverges from the germline segment, which might be a read error. V is TRBV7-9 and J is TRBJ2-5; D is undetermined. CDR3 length: 11 residues. CDR1 is SEHNR and CDR2 is FQNEAQ in the germline V gene (reference sequence). The DNA of the CDR3 is TGTTCCAGCAGCTTTTCGGAGACCCAGTACTTC. Translation: CSSSFSETQYF.